A selection of T cell receptor beta chains follows, all from one sample in a study of OX40 agonist ivuxolimab in advanced cancers. Profiled with immunoSEQ multiplex PCR; TCRdb holds only in-frame clones, not every one. The table has more than 45,000 clones, about nine tenths seen once. Source: CD4+ or CD8+ T cells sorted from blood, taken in a trial of the OX40 agonist ivuxolimab. The receptors stem from an adult with an advanced solid tumor such as melanoma, head and neck, liver or kidney cancer. The CDR3 runs from the conserved cysteine through the conserved F or W. Fields, in order: clone size, D gene, CDR3 length, V gene, J gene, CDR3 DNA, CDR3 protein. The D gene is left open where the match is weak. Not all rows give a size; the values are once, few, many and, for expanded clones, a class.

once	-	14	TRBV30	TRBJ1-1	TGTGCCTGGAGTGTACGGGTGGCGAACACTGAAGCTTTCTTT	CAWSVRVANTEAFF
-	-	14	TRBV28	TRBJ2-7	TGTGCCAGCAGTTTTGCAGGGGGGCCCTACGAGCAGTACTTC	CASSFAGGPYEQYF
-	-	14	TRBV30	TRBJ2-5	TGTGCCTGGGAAAGGGGACACCTCCAAGAGACCCAGTACTTC	CAWERGHLQETQYF
-	-	15	TRBV28	TRBJ2-2	TGTGCCAGCACCCTCGCGGTAGCACACACCGGGGAGCTGTTTTTT	CASTLAVAHTGELFF
once	-	17	TRBV11-1	TRBJ2-2	TGTGCCAGCGAGCTTACACCCGGGGACACTATCACCGGGGAGCTGTTTTTT	CASELTPGDTITGELFF
-	TRBD1	12	TRBV9	TRBJ2-4	TGTGCCAGCAGCGGGGGCGACAGGGTACTCTACTTC	CASSGGDRVLYF
-	-	14	TRBV7-9	TRBJ2-6	TGTGCCAGCAGCTTGGGGTTGGGGGCCAACGTCCTGACTTTC	CASSLGLGANVLTF
once	-	16	TRBV4-1	TRBJ1-1	TGCGCCAGCAGCCAGGGATCCGGGACGTTAGTCACTGAAGCTTTCTTT	CASSQGSGTLVTEAFF
-	-	13	TRBV19	TRBJ1-2	TGTGCCAGTAGTATAAGTTATAACTATGGCTACACCTTC	CASSISYNYGYTF
-	-	14	TRBV19	TRBJ1-1	TGTGCCAGCTTACAGAACCCCAGTGACACTGAAGCTTTCTTT	CASLQNPSDTEAFF
-	-	15	TRBV18	TRBJ2-7	TGTGCCAGCTCACCCAAGACAGGCAGCTCCTACGAGCAGTACTTC	CASSPKTGSSYEQYF
-	-	13	TRBV28	TRBJ2-7	TGTGCCAGCAGTTTAGACTCCTCCTACGAGCAGTACTTC	CASSLDSSYEQYF
-	-	13	TRBV28	TRBJ1-1	TGTGCCAGCAGTTTATTCAGGGGAACTGAAGCTTTCTTT	CASSLFRGTEAFF
-	-	15	TRBV7-6	TRBJ2-3	TGTGCCAGCAGCCCCTATAGCAGTAGCACAGATACGCAGTATTTT	CASSPYSSSTDTQYF
-	TRBD2	18	TRBV5-8	TRBJ2-1	TGTGCCAGCAGCTTGTGGGGTCTCAGCGGGGGCGCCTACAATGAGCAGTTCTTC	CASSLWGLSGGAYNEQFF
medium-sized	-	15	TRBV7-8	TRBJ2-4	TGTGCCAGCAGCTTACCCGGGACAGCCAAAAACATTCAGTACTTC	CASSLPGTAKNIQYF
-	-	15	TRBV2	TRBJ2-3	TGTGCCAGCAGCTCGGACGGTGCTAGCACAGATACGCAGTATTTT	CASSSDGASTDTQYF
-	-	16	TRBV19	TRBJ1-1	TGTGCCAGTAGTATGCCCCAAAGGGGCCGGGGCACTGAAGCTTTCTTT	CASSMPQRGRGTEAFF
-	TRBD1	14	TRBV27	TRBJ1-3	TGTGCCAGCAGGACGGGGACAGGCGGAAACACCATATATTTT	CASRTGTGGNTIYF
-	TRBD1	13	TRBV7-3	TRBJ1-1	TGTGCCAGCAGCTTAGGCCGGGACAGTGAAGCTTTCTTT	CASSLGRDSEAFF
-	-	16	TRBV5-1	TRBJ2-7	TGCGCCAGCAGCTTGGCCCAGCGGGACAGCTCCTACGAGCAGTACTTC	CASSLAQRDSSYEQYF
-	-	11	TRBV30	TRBJ1-1	TGTGCCTGGATGCAGGGCTCTGAAGCTTTCTTT	CAWMQGSEAFF
-	-	13	TRBV13	TRBJ1-1	TGTGCCAGCAGGGCGAATGGGGACACTGAAGCTTTCTTT	CASRANGDTEAFF
once	TRBD1	15	TRBV7-9	TRBJ2-2	TGTGCCAGCAGCTTAAAGGGGACAGGGACCGGGGAGCTGTTTTTT	CASSLKGTGTGELFF
-	-	12	TRBV7-9	TRBJ2-1	TGTGCCAGCAGCCGCGGACTAAATGAGCAGTTCTTC	CASSRGLNEQFF
-	TRBD1	15	TRBV7-9	TRBJ1-2	TGTGCCAGCAGCGCAGAGGACAGGGATCTTTATGGCTACACCTTC	CASSAEDRDLYGYTF
medium-sized	-	18	TRBV4-1	TRBJ2-2	TGCGCCAGCAGCCAACCGGGATCTTATATGGGCAGTAACGGGGAGCTGTTTTTT	CASSQPGSYMGSNGELFF
once	-	14	TRBV27	TRBJ2-2	TGTGCCAGCAGTTTGAGGGGATACACCGGGGAGCTGTTTTTT	CASSLRGYTGELFF
-	-	16	TRBV9	TRBJ2-5	TGTGCCAGCAGCACAGGCGAGACAAATAGAGGGGAGACCCAGTACTTC	CASSTGETNRGETQYF
-	TRBD2	15	TRBV19	TRBJ2-1	TGTGCCAGTAGTGAACTAGCGGGGGGGTACAATGAGCAGTTCTTC	CASSELAGGYNEQFF
-	-	13	TRBV6-5	TRBJ2-2	TGTGCCAGCAGTGGACAGCACACCGGGGAGCTGTTTTTT	CASSGQHTGELFF
-	-	13	TRBV19	TRBJ1-2	TGTGCGAGTCGGGGGGCGCAGAATTATGGCTACACCTTC	CASRGAQNYGYTF
few	TRBD2	17	TRBV9	TRBJ2-3	TGTGCCAGCAGCGTAGGGGATAGCGGGAGGGCCGCAGATACGCAGTATTTT	CASSVGDSGRAADTQYF
-	-	11	TRBV20-1	TRBJ1-2	TGCAGTGCTAGAGCGGGGGGCGGCTACACCTTC	CSARAGGGYTF
-	-	15	TRBV6-1	TRBJ2-7	TGTGCCAGCAGTGGGCTTCGGGGAGTCTCGGGTGAGCAGTACTTC	CASSGLRGVSGEQYF
-	-	13	TRBV6-5	TRBJ2-2	TGTGCCAGCAGTTACTGGGGGACCGGGGAGCTGTTTTTT	CASSYWGTGELFF
-	-	14	TRBV6-1	TRBJ2-7	TGTGCCAGCAGTGCCCTCGCACAGGGACCCGAGCAGTACTTC	CASSALAQGPEQYF
-	-	14	TRBV7-9	TRBJ1-5	TGTGCCAGCAGCCTTTCGACAGATCCGTGGCCCCAGCATTTT	CASSLSTDPWPQHF
-	TRBD2	17	TRBV11-3	TRBJ2-1	TGTGCCAGCAGCCCGAAGGGGGGACTAGCGGGAGACAATGAGCAGTTCTTC	CASSPKGGLAGDNEQFF
once	-	14	TRBV5-5	TRBJ2-3	TGTGCCAGCAGCTGGACGTCTAGCACAGATACGCAGTATTTT	CASSWTSSTDTQYF
-	TRBD2	18	TRBV27	TRBJ2-7	TGTGCCAGCACCCCCGGGTCGGCGGGAGGTTCTCCCCGCTACGAGCAGTACTTC	CASTPGSAGGSPRYEQYF
-	-	16	TRBV7-9	TRBJ1-1	TGTGCCAGCAGCCCATGGGCAGGGAGGTTGGACACTGAAGCTTTCTTT	CASSPWAGRLDTEAFF
-	-	15	TRBV6-4	TRBJ1-5	TGTGCCAGCAGTGAATCCTTAGGAGGCGGTCAGCCCCAGCATTTT	CASSESLGGGQPQHF
-	-	17	TRBV5-5	TRBJ2-3	TGTGCCAGCAACCAGAGATCACCTCCGTCTAGCACAGATACGCAGTATTTT	CASNQRSPPSSTDTQYF
-	-	15	TRBV2	TRBJ1-5	TGTGCCAGCAGTGAGCGTACCGGGCTCAATCAGCCCCAGCATTTT	CASSERTGLNQPQHF
-	TRBD2	16	TRBV9	TRBJ2-3	TGTGCCAGCAGCGTTTTACTAGCGGGAGGGACAGATACGCAGTATTTT	CASSVLLAGGTDTQYF
-	TRBD2	16	TRBV5-5	TRBJ2-2	TGTGCCAGCAGCTTGCTCGGGAGGGCCTTGGCCGGGGAGCTGTTTTTT	CASSLLGRALAGELFF